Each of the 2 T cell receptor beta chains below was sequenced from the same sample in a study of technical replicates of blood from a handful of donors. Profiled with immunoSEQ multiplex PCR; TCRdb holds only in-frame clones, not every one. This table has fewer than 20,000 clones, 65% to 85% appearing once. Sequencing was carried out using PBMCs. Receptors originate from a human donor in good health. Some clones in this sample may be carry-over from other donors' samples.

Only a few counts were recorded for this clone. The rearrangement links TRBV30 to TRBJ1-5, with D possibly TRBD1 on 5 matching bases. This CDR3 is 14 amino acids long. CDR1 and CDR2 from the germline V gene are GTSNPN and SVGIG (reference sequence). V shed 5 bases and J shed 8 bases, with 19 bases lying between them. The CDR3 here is CAWASHMGGEPQHF. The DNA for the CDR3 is TGTGCCTGGGCATCTCATATGGGGGGAGAGCCCCAGCATTTT. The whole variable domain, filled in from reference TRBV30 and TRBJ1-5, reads SQTIHQWPATLVQPVGSPLSLECTVEGTSNPNLYWYRQAAGRGLQLLFYSVGIGQISSEVPQNLSASRPQDRQFILSSKKLLLSDSGFYLCAWASHMGGEPQHFGDGTRLSIL.

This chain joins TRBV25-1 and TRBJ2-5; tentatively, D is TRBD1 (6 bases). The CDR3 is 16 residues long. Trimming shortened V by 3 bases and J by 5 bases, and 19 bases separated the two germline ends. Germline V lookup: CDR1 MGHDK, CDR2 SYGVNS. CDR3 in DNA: TGTGCCAGCAGTGACCCAAGCCTGGGCAGGGGTGAGACCCAGTACTTC. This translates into CASSDPSLGRGETQYF. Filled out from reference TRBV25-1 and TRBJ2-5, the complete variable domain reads EADIYQTPRYLVIGTGKKITLECSQTMGHDKMYWYQQDPGMELHLIHYSYGVNSTEKGDLSSESTVSRIRTEHFPLTLESARPSHTSQYLCASSDPSLGRGETQYFGPGTRLLVL.